This T cell receptor (beta chain) originates from a study of a mutant IDH1 vaccine in newly diagnosed glioma. Whole-study results and caveats: Pseudoprogression seemed unrelated to changes in top peripheral T cell clonotypes.

The sample's time point: week 47, end of study. Topical imiquimod was applied with each vaccine dose, which held 300 ug of mutant IDH1 20-mer peptide. Eight vaccine doses were administered to patients at weeks 1, 3, 5, 7, 11, 15, 19 and 23. Donor diagnoses consisted of new WHO grade 3 or 4 IDH1-mutant, ATRX-lost astrocytomas. In regard to this clone: Its cognate antigen is unknown.

V lost 4 bases, J lost 4 bases, and 7 bases stayed unmatched. Germline CDR1 reads SGHRS; CDR2 reads YFSETQ. The CDR3 runs 15 residues. Repertoires were generated with immunoSEQ multiplex PCR, while TCRdb's copy carries only in-frame clones and drops some. The sample carries some 62,000 clones, roughly four fifths recorded once. The chain joins TRBV5-1 to TRBJ1-2; 10 bases align to TRBD1. The TCR was taken from a man between 25 and 39 years old with glioma. The starting material was PBMCs, obtained from a glioma patient whose treatment included an IDH1 peptide vaccine. CDR3 region: CASSDRQGATYGYTF. The CDR3 DNA reads TGCGCCAGCAGCGACCGACAGGGGGCGACCTATGGCTACACCTTC.